This T cell receptor (beta chain) was retrieved from a study of patients and donors after allogeneic stem cell transplantation. In TCRdb, the RT-PCR reads were re-called with MiXCR into one record per CDR3 protein. The sample carries approximately 24,000 distinct CDR3 sequences, roughly two fifths recorded once. V was cut by 2 bases and J by 3 bases, with 7 bases left in between. The CDR3 is made up of 13 amino acids. Germline V lookup: CDR1 KGHSH, CDR2 LQKENI. This sequence joins TRBV18 and TRBJ1-1; D is unresolved. The sequence was obtained from a human donor who was either an allogeneic HSCT recipient or a stem cell or donor lymphocyte infusion donor (not recorded which). It is not recorded whose cells these are; they may come from a transplant donor. The specimen sequenced was blood, either unsorted or a sorted T cell fraction (not recorded which). In DNA form, the CDR3 reads TGTGCCAGCTCACCAACATTGTACACTGAAGCTTTCTTT. The encoded protein is CASSPTLYTEAFF.